This T cell receptor beta chain originates from a study of shared clonotypes between healthy human individuals. Study in general: The donor group consisted of a couple of women and a few men, aged 18 to 49.

Study-wide results and limits: Sampling covered nothing but blood. Tissue TCR repertoires likely differ from those found in blood. Sequencing depth was expected to influence donor clonotype sharing. Memory subsets generally showed lower estimated richness than naive subsets.

Terminally differentiated effector memory CD45RA+ cells were left out of the naive CD8 fraction, which was CD45RO-negative and positively selected for CCR7. With respect to this clone: Antigen specificity is unknown.

Germline CDR1 is SGHVS and CDR2 is FQNEAQ. The V gene lost 1 base and the J gene lost 0 bases, with 15 bases spanning the gap. The CDR3 loop spans 17 amino acids. The table came from immunoSEQ multiplex PCR; TCRdb's copy has only in-frame clones and leaves some out. The profile shows about 2.1 million clones, 85% to 95% of them singletons. The sequenced sample consisted of naive CD8+ T cells from PBMCs. This TCR derives from a man younger than 35 in good health. Some clones in this sample may be carry-over from other donors' samples. J is TRBJ2-5 and V is TRBV7-8, with D uncertain. The CDR3 region is CASSLDDKLPYQETQYF. CDR3 DNA: TGTGCCAGCAGCTTAGATGACAAACTCCCGTACCAAGAGACCCAGTACTTC.